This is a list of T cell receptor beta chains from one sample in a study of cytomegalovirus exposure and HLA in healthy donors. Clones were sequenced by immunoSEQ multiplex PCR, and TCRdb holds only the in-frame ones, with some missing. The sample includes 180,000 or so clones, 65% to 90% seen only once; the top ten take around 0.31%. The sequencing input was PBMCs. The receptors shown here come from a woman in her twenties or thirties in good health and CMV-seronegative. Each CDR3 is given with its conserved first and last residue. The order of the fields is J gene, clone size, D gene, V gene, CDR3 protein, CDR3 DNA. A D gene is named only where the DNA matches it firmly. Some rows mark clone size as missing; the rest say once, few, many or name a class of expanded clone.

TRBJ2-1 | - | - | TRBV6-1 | CASHLDPGTYNEQFF | TGTGCCAGCCACCTGGATCCAGGTACCTACAATGAGCAGTTCTTC
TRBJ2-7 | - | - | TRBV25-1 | CASSAYKGTRDYEQYF | TGTGCCAGCAGTGCATATAAGGGGACACGGGACTACGAGCAGTACTTC
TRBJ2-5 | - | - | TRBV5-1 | CASSLGVWETQYF | TGCGCCAGCAGCCTCGGGGTTTGGGAGACCCAGTACTTC
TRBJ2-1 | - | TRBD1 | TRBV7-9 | CASSSGQDNEQFF | TGTGCCAGCAGCTCGGGACAGGATAATGAGCAGTTCTTC
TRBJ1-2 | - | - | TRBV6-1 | CASSIGQTLYGYTF | TGTGCCAGCAGTATCGGACAGACTCTATATGGCTACACCTTC
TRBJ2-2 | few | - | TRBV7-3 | CASSATGDHFTGELFF | TGTGCCAGCAGCGCGACAGGCGATCATTTCACCGGGGAGCTGTTTTTT
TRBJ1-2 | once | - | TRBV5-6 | CASSQRRAATYGYTF | TGTGCCAGCAGCCAAAGGAGGGCAGCGACCTATGGCTACACCTTC
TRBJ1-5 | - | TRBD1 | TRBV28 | CASRAGQIGQPQHF | TGTGCCAGCAGGGCGGGACAGATCGGTCAGCCCCAGCATTTT
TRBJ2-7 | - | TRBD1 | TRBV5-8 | CASSPGTGRSYEQYF | TGTGCCAGCAGCCCCGGGACAGGGAGGTCCTACGAGCAGTACTTC
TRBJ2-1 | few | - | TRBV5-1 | CASSLAGVTYNEQFF | TGCGCCAGCAGCTTGGCGGGGGTTACCTACAATGAGCAGTTCTTC
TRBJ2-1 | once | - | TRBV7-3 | CASSLRGIYNEQFF | TGTGCCAGCAGCTTACGCGGGATCTACAATGAGCAGTTCTTC
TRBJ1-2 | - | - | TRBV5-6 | CASSLSGIYGYTF | TGTGCCAGCAGCTTGTCAGGGATTTATGGCTACACCTTC